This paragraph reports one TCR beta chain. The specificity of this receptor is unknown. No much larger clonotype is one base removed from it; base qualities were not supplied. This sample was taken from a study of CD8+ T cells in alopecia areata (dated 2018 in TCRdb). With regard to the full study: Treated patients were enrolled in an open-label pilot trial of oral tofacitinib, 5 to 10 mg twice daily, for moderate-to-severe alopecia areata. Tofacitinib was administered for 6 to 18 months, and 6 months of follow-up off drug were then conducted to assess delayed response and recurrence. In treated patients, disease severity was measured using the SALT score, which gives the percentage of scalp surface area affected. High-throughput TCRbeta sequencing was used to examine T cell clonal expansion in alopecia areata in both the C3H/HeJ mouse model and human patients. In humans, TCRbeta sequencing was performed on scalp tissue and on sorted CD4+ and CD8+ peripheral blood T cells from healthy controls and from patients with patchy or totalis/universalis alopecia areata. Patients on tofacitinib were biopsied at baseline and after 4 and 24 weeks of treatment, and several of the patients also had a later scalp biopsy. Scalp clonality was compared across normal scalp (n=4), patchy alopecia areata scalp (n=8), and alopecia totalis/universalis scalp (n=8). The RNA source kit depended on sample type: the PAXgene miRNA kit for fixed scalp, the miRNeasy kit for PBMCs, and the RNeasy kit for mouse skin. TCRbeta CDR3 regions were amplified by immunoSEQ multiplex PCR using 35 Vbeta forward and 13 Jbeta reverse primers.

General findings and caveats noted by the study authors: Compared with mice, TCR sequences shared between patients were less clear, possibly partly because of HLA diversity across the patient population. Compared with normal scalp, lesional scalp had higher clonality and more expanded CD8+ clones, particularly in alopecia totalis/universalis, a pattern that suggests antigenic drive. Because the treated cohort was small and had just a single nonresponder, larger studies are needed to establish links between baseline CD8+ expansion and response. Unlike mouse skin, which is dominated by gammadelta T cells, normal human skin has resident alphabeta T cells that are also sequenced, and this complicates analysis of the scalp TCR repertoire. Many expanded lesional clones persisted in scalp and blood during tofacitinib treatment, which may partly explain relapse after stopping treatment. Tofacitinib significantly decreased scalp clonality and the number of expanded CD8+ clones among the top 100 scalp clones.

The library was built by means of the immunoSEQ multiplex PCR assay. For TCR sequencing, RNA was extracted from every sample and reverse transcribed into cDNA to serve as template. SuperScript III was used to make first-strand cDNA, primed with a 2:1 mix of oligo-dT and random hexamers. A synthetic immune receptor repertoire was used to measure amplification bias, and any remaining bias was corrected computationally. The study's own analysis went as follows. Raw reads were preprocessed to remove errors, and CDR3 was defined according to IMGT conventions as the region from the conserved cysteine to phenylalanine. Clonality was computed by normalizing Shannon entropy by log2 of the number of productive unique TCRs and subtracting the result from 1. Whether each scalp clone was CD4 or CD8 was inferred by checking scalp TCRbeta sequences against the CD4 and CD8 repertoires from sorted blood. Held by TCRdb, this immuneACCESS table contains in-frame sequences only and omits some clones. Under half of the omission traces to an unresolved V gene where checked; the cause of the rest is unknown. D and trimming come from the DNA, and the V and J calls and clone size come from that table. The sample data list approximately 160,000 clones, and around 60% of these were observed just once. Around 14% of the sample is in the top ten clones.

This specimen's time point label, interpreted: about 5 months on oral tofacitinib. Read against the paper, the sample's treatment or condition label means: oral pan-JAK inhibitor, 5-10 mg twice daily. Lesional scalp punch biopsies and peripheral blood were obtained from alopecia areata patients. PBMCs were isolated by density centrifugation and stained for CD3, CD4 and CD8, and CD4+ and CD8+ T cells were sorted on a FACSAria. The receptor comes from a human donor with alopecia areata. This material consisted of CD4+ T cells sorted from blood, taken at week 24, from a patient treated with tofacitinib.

The DNA sequence is as follows: TGTGCCTGGAGTGTTCGAGGGGGCGAGCAGTTCTTC. It specifies CAWSVRGGEQFF. The sequence is built from TRBV30 and TRBJ2-1; 7 nucleotides in the junction match TRBD1. The CDR3 measures 12 amino acids from cysteine to phenylalanine. The entry retains the CDR3 DNA only, 36 bases that are in frame from base 1. V has 0 bases trimmed and J has 10 bases trimmed; junction bases matching no gene number 3. The germline V gene (reference sequence) yields GTSNPN for CDR1 and SVGIG for CDR2. When the CDR3 is completed using the reference TRBV30 and TRBJ2-1 genes on either side, the full variable domain is SQTIHQWPATLVQPVGSPLSLECTVEGTSNPNLYWYRQAAGRGLQLLFYSVGIGQISSEVPQNLSASRPQDRQFILSSKKLLLSDSGFYLCAWSVRGGEQFFGPGTRLTVL.